The clone carrying this T cell receptor beta chain was seen many times. The target antigen is unknown. The CDR3 has 13 residues. Germline V CDR1 and CDR2: SNHLY, FYNNEI. J lost 6 bases, V lost 7 bases, and 4 bases had no gene match. In making TCR cDNA, 5'RACE template switching added a universal primer site and UMIs to it. TCRdb ran MiXCR on the 5' RACE reads and lists one entry per CDR3 protein. The data contain 95,000 to 150,000 distinct CDR3 sequences, under 8% of them seen just once; the ten biggest clones take up roughly 2.5%. These data belong to a study of T cells after yellow fever vaccination. Study-wide results and limits: Peaking on day 5 versus 15, the secondary response was faster but weaker. The bulk population could contribute abundant contaminating clonotypes to FACS-sorted repertoires.

The sample consisted of CD4+ T cells sorted from PBMCs, taken 10 to 11 days after the first yellow fever vaccination. This sequence originates from a man between 18 and 35 years old who received the YFV17D yellow fever vaccine. The chain couples TRBV2 to TRBJ1-4; TRBD1 matches 8 bases. In DNA form, the CDR3 reads TGTGCCAGCAACCAGGGGGCTTATGAAAAACTGTTTTTT. Encoded protein: CASNQGAYEKLFF.